Below are 29 T cell receptor beta chains sequenced from a single sample in a study of human T cells and chemical hapten exposure. Indicated time point: patch test 3, about 24 weeks after DPC sensitization. Treatment specified: therapeutic diphenylcyclopropenone sensitization with weekly scalp DPC. Unfractionated whole blood yielded the extracted total RNA. TCRdb reprocessed the RACE reads with MiXCR, giving one entry per CDR3 protein. The sample carries around 40,000 distinct CDR3 sequences, more than 9.5% recorded once. Sequences were derived from whole blood, sampled in connection with sensitization to the hapten diphenylcyclopropenone (DPC). All receptors come from a woman in her 40s with alopecia areata. Some clones in this sample may be carry-over from other donors' samples.

V is TRBV29-1 and J is TRBJ1-4; no reliable D call. Germline V gives CDR1 SQVTM, CDR2 ANQGSEA. The CDR3 sequence is 13 residues long. Trimming removed 3 bases from V and 8 bases from J, with 13 bases in between. This chain's CDR3 is CSVESRAPEKLFF. The CDR3 DNA sequence: TGCAGCGTTGAGAGTAGGGCGCCGGAAAAACTGTTTTTT. The whole variable domain, remainder taken from reference TRBV29-1 and TRBJ1-4, is SAVISQKPSRDICQRGTSLTIQCQVDSQVTMMFWYRQQPGQSLTLIATANQGSEATYESGFVIDKFPISRPNLTFSTLTVSNMSPEDSSIYLCSVESRAPEKLFFGSGTQLSVL.

This clonotype was recorded at least ten times. J is TRBJ1-1 and V is TRBV3-1, with no clear D. This CDR3 region has 17 residues. V was clipped by 0 bases and J by 0 bases, with 14 bases between them. The germline V gene has CDR1 LGHDT and CDR2 YNNKEL (reference sequence). CDR3 protein: CASSQDLVAAMNTEAFF. The DNA of the CDR3 is TGTGCCAGCAGCCAAGATCTGGTGGCCGCGATGAACACTGAAGCTTTCTTT.

A word on this clonotype: This may be a read error, as it is one base from a much larger clone. The genes are TRBV7-2 and TRBJ2-7, with D possibly being TRBD1 (5 bases). The length of the CDR3 is 15 residues. The germline CDR1 and CDR2 sequences are SGHTA and FQGNSA. CDR3 nucleotides: TGTGTCAGCAGCTTGACAGCTTACCTCTCCTACGAGCAGTACTTC. Translation gives CVSSLTAYLSYEQYF. The full variable domain, its missing parts supplied by reference TRBV7-2 and TRBJ2-7, is GAGVSQSPSNKVTEKGKDVELRCDPISGHTALYWYRQSLGQGLEFLIYFQGNSAPDKSGLPSDRFSAERTGGSVSTLTIQRTQQEDSAVYLCVSSLTAYLSYEQYFGPGTRLTVT.

This clonotype was counted at least ten times. This chain links TRBV9 with TRBJ2-1, with unresolved D. The CDR3 has 19 residues. The V gene lost 2 bases and the J gene lost 0 bases, with 21 bases spanning the gap. Germline CDR1 SGDLS, CDR2 YYNGEE. The CDR3 nucleotides read TGTGCCAGCAGCGTCTCGGGTCAGATCCCCCAAAGCTCCTACAATGAGCAGTTCTTC. Its protein product is CASSVSGQIPQSSYNEQFF.

The table lists this clonotype with many counts. The chain has TRBV7-9 and TRBJ1-1; no definite D call. V was clipped by 5 bases and J by 2 bases, with 12 bases between them. This CDR3 is built from 14 residues. Looked up from germline, CDR1 is SEHNR and CDR2 is FQNEAQ (reference sequence). Here the CDR3 DNA reads TGTGCCAGCAGCACTTCACAAATTAACACTGAAGCTTTCTTT. This translates into CASSTSQINTEAFF.

This clonotype was observed at least ten times. V usage is TRBV3-1 and J usage is TRBJ1-1; D might be TRBD1 (5 bases). V lost 5 bases and J 10 bases, leaving 17 bases between the germline ends. The CDR3 spans 13 residues. Germline CDR1 and CDR2: LGHDT and YNNKEL (reference sequence). The CDR3 spells CASSKGLGLRAFF. CDR3 sequence (DNA): TGTGCCAGCAGCAAAGGGCTGGGGCTTAGAGCTTTCTTT.

In this sample, this clonotype turned up many times. V and J are TRBV6-5 and TRBJ1-1, with D unresolved. Trimming took off 2 bases at V and 0 bases at J, with 10 bases between the two ends. CDR1 and CDR2 (germline): MNHEY, SVGAGI. The CDR3 spans 15 residues. This CDR3 is CASSYGYNMNTEAFF. CDR3 coding DNA: TGTGCCAGCAGTTACGGGTACAATATGAACACTGAAGCTTTCTTT.

V and J are TRBV29-1 and TRBJ2-3, with D possibly being TRBD1 (5 bases). CDR1 is SQVTM and CDR2 is ANQGSEA in the germline V gene. The ends were cut back, 0 bases at V and 4 bases at J, with 17 bases in the middle. This CDR3 spans 16 amino acids. CDR3 nucleotide sequence: TGCAGCGTTGAAGATCGGAAAGGGGTGAATGCAGATACGCAGTATTTT. Translating gives CSVEDRKGVNADTQYF.

This clonotype was recorded many times. This chain uses TRBV29-1 with TRBJ1-1; TRBD1 is a possible D gene (5 bases). CDR1 is SQVTM and CDR2 is ANQGSEA in the germline V gene. The CDR3 sequence is 12 residues long. V was shortened by 6 bases and J by 1 base, with 9 bases between the two germline ends. The CDR3 region is CSVSGTNTEAFF. The CDR3 nucleotides are TGCAGCGTGTCGGGGACGAACACTGAAGCTTTCTTT.

This clonotype was seen many times. This chain joins TRBV4-3 and TRBJ2-5; a possible D gene is TRBD1 (5 bases). Germline CDR1 and CDR2: LGHNA and YSLEER. The V end was cut by 1 base, the J end by 2 bases, with 11 bases between. The CDR3 has 15 amino acids. CDR3 nucleotide sequence: TGCGCCAGCAGCCAAGTTTTCCAGGGACAAGAGACCCAGTACTTC. Translated, it gives CASSQVFQGQETQYF.

This clonotype was seen ten or more times. The rearrangement joins TRBV6-4 to TRBJ1-1; 7 bases map to TRBD1. The V gene's germline CDR1 is MRHNA and CDR2 SNTAGT. The CDR3 runs to 14 residues. Trimming took 6 bases from V and 0 from J; bases not matched to a gene: 4. The CDR3 region is CASSGTAMNTEAFF. The CDR3 region has the DNA TGTGCCAGCAGCGGGACAGCCATGAACACTGAAGCTTTCTTT.

Judged by abundance, this clonotype is medium-sized (0.01 to 0.1%). The J gene is TRBJ2-7, the V gene TRBV7-9; 7 bases are a match to TRBD2. CDR3 length: 13 amino acids. V lost 4 bases to trimming and J lost 4 bases; unmatched junction nucleotides: 4. CDR1 is SEHNR, CDR2 FQNEAQ, per germline (reference sequence). In nucleotides, the CDR3 is TGTGCCAGCAGCTCCCAGGGAGGGTACGAGCAGTACTTC. Amino acid sequence: CASSSQGGYEQYF.

The chain carries TRBV10-3 and TRBJ2-1; 14 bases are a match to TRBD2. Germline V gene data show CDR1 as ENHRY and CDR2 as SYGVKD. The V and J ends lost 8 bases and 7 bases, in that order; junction bases with no gene match: 1. The CDR3 runs 13 residues. CDR3 sequence (DNA): TGTGCCATCGGACTAGCGGGGGGAAATGAGCAGTTCTTC. This translates into CAIGLAGGNEQFF.

The chain carries TRBV4-3 and TRBJ2-3, with 7 bases lining up with TRBD1. The CDR3 spans 16 residues. The V and J ends lost 1 base and 3 bases, in that order; junction bases with no gene match: 7. CDR1 LGHNA and CDR2 YSLEER come from the germline V gene. The CDR3 coding sequence is TGCGCCAGCAGCCAAGTCGACAGGGCGAAGACAGATACGCAGTATTTT. Translated: CASSQVDRAKTDTQYF.

This clonotype has a handful of counts. V gene TRBV5-5 combines with J gene TRBJ2-7; a weak D match, TRBD1 (5 bases). This CDR3 region has 16 residues. In germline, CDR1 is SGHKS, CDR2 YYEKEE (reference sequence). V was trimmed by 5 bases and J by 0 bases, leaving 18 bases between them. CDR3 protein: CASRPFFDSLSYEQYF. The CDR3 bases are TGTGCCAGCAGACCGTTCTTTGACAGCCTCTCCTACGAGCAGTACTTC.

This clonotype was detected many times. This chain uses TRBV7-9 with TRBJ2-5, with 8 bases identical to TRBD2. Germline lookup yields CDR1 SEHNR and CDR2 FQNEAQ (reference sequence). The CDR3 length is 15 residues. Trimming took 5 bases from V and 2 from J; bases not matched to a gene: 7. The CDR3 spells CASSPLAGTQETQYF. Here the CDR3 DNA reads TGTGCCAGCAGCCCGCTAGCGGGTACACAAGAGACCCAGTACTTC.

At least ten counts were recorded for this clonotype. The V call is TRBV19, the J call TRBJ1-2, with 9 bases that match TRBD1. Germline CDR1 and CDR2: LNHDA and SQIVND (reference sequence). The length of the CDR3 is 17 residues. J lost 3 bases, V lost 3 bases, and 11 bases had no gene match. The CDR3 spells CASSMAGTGIQDYGYTF. The CDR3 DNA follows: TGTGCCAGTAGTATGGCCGGGACAGGGATTCAGGACTATGGCTACACCTTC.

There are a few counts of this clonotype. The chain carries TRBV29-1 and TRBJ2-7; D call uncertain. This CDR3 has 12 amino acids. Germline V gene lookup returns CDR1 SQVTM and CDR2 ANQGSEA. V was clipped by 4 bases and J by 2 bases, with 9 bases between them. CDR3 DNA: TGCAGCGTTGGGGCAGGAGCCTACGAGCAGTACTTC. It codes for CSVGAGAYEQYF.

As to this clonotype: A read error may account for a junction end that differs from germline. This chain joins TRBV29-1 and TRBJ2-3; 9 bases fit TRBD2. Per germline, CDR1 SQVTM and CDR2 ANQGSEA. CDR3 length: 16 residues. The CDR3 reads CSVASGMMRSTETQYF. Here the CDR3 DNA reads TGCAGCGTTGCTAGCGGGATGATGAGAAGCACAGAAACGCAGTATTTT.

The chain couples TRBV4-1 to TRBJ2-1; a possible D gene is TRBD2 (6 bases). The CDR3 has 15 residues. Germline CDR1 MGHRA, CDR2 YSYEKL. Trimming took off 2 bases at V and 4 bases at J, with 12 bases between the two ends. Here the CDR3 DNA reads TGCGCCAGCAGCCAACTTAGCGGCCCTTACAATGAGCAGTTCTTC. Translating it yields CASSQLSGPYNEQFF.

A remark on this clonotype: This may be a read error, as it is one base from a much larger clone. This chain links TRBV9 with TRBJ2-2, with D possibly TRBD1 on 6 matching bases. From germline, CDR1 is SGDLS and CDR2 YYNGEE. This CDR3 has 15 residues. The V end was cut by 4 bases, the J end by 6 bases, with 16 bases between. In nucleotides, the CDR3 is TGTGCCAGCAGCTTCTCTCAGGGGATGGCCGGGGAGCTGTTTTTT. Protein sequence: CASSFSQGMAGELFF.

The chain combines TRBV11-2 with TRBJ1-5; perhaps TRBD1 as D (6 bases). V was shortened by 5 bases and J by 5 bases, with 16 bases between the two germline ends. The CDR3 consists of 15 residues. CDR1 SGHAT and CDR2 FQNNGV come from the germline V gene. The CDR3 loop reads CASSVRGGADQPQHF. In nucleotides, the CDR3 is TGTGCCAGCAGCGTCCGTGGGGGCGCGGATCAGCCCCAGCATTTT.

This clonotype appeared a few times. The J gene is TRBJ2-3, the V gene TRBV10-3, with a tentative D call TRBD1 (6 bases). The CDR3 is 15 amino acids. V dropped 3 bases and J dropped 8 bases, with 18 bases sitting between them. Per germline, CDR1 ENHRY and CDR2 SYGVKD. CDR3: CAISDPRTALGTQYF. CDR3 bases: TGTGCCATCAGTGATCCCCGGACAGCTTTGGGTACGCAGTATTTT.

This clonotype was detected many times. The rearrangement uses TRBV7-2 and TRBJ2-1, with TRBD1 matching over 12 bases. CDR3 size: 15 residues. Germline-derived CDR1 and CDR2 are SGHTA and FQGNSA. V trimming: 5 bases; J trimming: 5 bases; junction bases outside the gene matches: 4. The CDR3 DNA follows: TGTGCCAGCAGCCGGGACAGGGGGCGAAACAATGAGCAGTTCTTC. Amino acids: CASSRDRGRNNEQFF.

This clonotype was seen repeatedly, ten times or more. The chain joins TRBV27 to TRBJ1-5; the D gene is possibly TRBD1 (6 bases). CDR3 size: 14 residues. V lost 7 bases, J lost 1 base, and 11 bases lay in between. Germline V gene data show CDR1 as MNHEY and CDR2 as SMNVEV (reference sequence). CDR3 coding DNA: TGTGCCAGCAAGGGGGGTAGGAGCAATCAGCCCCAGCATTTT. It yields the protein CASKGGRSNQPQHF.

In this sample, this clonotype turned up a few times. The chain is built from TRBV15 and TRBJ2-7; 9 bases align to TRBD1. Germline V gives CDR1 LNHNV, CDR2 YYDKDF (reference sequence). CDR3 length equals 13 residues. V was clipped by 9 bases and J by 9 bases; unmatched bases: 12. The CDR3 DNA sequence: TGTGCCACGGGACAGGGAGATCAGTACCTGCAGTACTTC. It encodes CATGQGDQYLQYF.

The V gene is TRBV29-1, the J gene TRBJ2-2; D is perhaps TRBD2 (5 bases). The CDR3 length is 11 residues. The V end was cut by 5 bases, the J end by 7 bases, with 8 bases between. Germline V gene lookup returns CDR1 SQVTM and CDR2 ANQGSEA. The CDR3 coding sequence is TGCAGCGTTCCTAGCAACGGGGAGCTGTTTTTT. Protein sequence: CSVPSNGELFF.

The chain couples TRBV7-9 to TRBJ2-7; a possible D gene is TRBD1 (5 bases). The V and J ends lost 5 bases and 2 bases respectively, with 13 bases between them. Germline V gives CDR1 SEHNR, CDR2 FQNEAQ (reference sequence). The CDR3 length is 14 residues. This chain's CDR3 is CASSPGAGPYEQYF. DNA for the CDR3: TGTGCCAGCAGCCCTGGGGCAGGACCCTACGAGCAGTACTTC.

This clonotype was counted ten times or more. The CDR3 DNA follows: TGTGCCAGCAGTCCCGGGGCCGGTCCTGGCTACACCTTC. The encoded protein is CASSPGAGPGYTF. The J gene is TRBJ1-2, the V gene TRBV2, with D possibly TRBD1 on 5 matching bases. Germline V gene sequence: CDR1 SNHLY, CDR2 FYNNEI. V was shortened by 5 bases and J by 7 bases, with 14 bases between the two germline ends. This CDR3 has 13 amino acids.